A single TCR beta chain is shown here with its context. This entry belongs to a study of control samples from healthy donors and cancer patients. Here immunoSEQ multiplex PCR was the method, and the copy in TCRdb shows in-frame clones only, minus some. The repertoire holds about 96,000 clones, with over 90% as singletons. This CDR3 is 12 amino acids long. Germline-derived CDR1 and CDR2 are SGHTS and YDEGEE. Trimming left V 4 bases short and J 6 bases short, with 10 bases between. The sequencing input was blood. This receptor was taken from a man younger than 30 in good health. The chain uses TRBV5-8 and TRBJ1-2, with D hard to call. DNA for the CDR3: TGTGCCAGCAGCCTCGGACGGAATGGCTACACCTTC. As protein: CASSLGRNGYTF.